A single sample gave rise to the 26 T cell receptor beta chains below, sequenced in a study of circulating and synovial CD4+ cells in juvenile arthritis. Assay used: immunoSEQ multiplex PCR; TCRdb lists only in-frame clones, some missing. The sample contains about 16,000 clones, around 90% of which appear only once. Sequenced: CD4+ T cells from blood. The receptors stem from a human donor with juvenile idiopathic arthritis.

This chain joins TRBV6-5 and TRBJ1-5; TRBD1 is a possible D gene (6 bases). The V and J ends lost 6 bases and 2 bases respectively, with 14 bases between them. The CDR3 has 15 amino acids. Per germline, CDR1 MNHEY and CDR2 SVGAGI. CDR3 amino acids: CASSDGGLGNQPQHF. As DNA, the CDR3 is TGTGCCAGCAGCGACGGGGGGCTCGGCAATCAGCCCCAGCATTTT.

The rearrangement uses TRBV27 and TRBJ2-1; 13 bases map to TRBD2. Unmatched junction bases numbered 10, after V lost 3 bases and J lost 8 bases. This CDR3 comprises 17 residues. Per germline, CDR1 MNHEY and CDR2 SMNVEV (reference sequence). CDR3 loop: CASSLGYGTSGKYEQFF. The CDR3 nucleotides are TGTGCCAGCAGTTTGGGATACGGGACTAGCGGGAAGTATGAGCAGTTCTTC.

V is TRBV18 and J is TRBJ2-3; 9 positions match TRBD2. Looked up from germline, CDR1 is KGHSH and CDR2 is LQKENI. The CDR3 runs to 15 residues. V shed 6 bases, J shed 4 bases, and the junction held 8 bases outside the gene matches. The CDR3 is CASSPIAGVPDTQYF. The CDR3 DNA is TGTGCCAGCTCCCCCATAGCGGGGGTACCAGATACGCAGTATTTT. Using reference TRBV18 and TRBJ2-3 for the parts outside the CDR3, the full variable domain is NAGVMQNPRHLVRRRGQEARLRCSPMKGHSHVYWYRQLPEEGLKFMVYLQKENIIDESGMPKERFSAEFPKEGPSILRIQQVVRGDSAAYFCASSPIAGVPDTQYFGPGTRLTVL.

V is TRBV5-1 and J is TRBJ2-7; D gene unclear. The CDR3 contains 15 residues. Trimming shortened V by 0 bases and J by 2 bases, and 12 bases separated the two germline ends. Germline V gives CDR1 SGHRS, CDR2 YFSETQ. The CDR3 DNA reads as TGCGCCAGCAGCTTGGGCCCTACCCCCGCCTACGAGCAGTACTTC. Amino acid sequence: CASSLGPTPAYEQYF.

The chain is built from TRBV4-1 and TRBJ1-5; TRBD1 matches at 8 bases. Trimming cost V 4 bases and J 0 bases; bases outside gene matches: 5. Germline V gene lookup returns CDR1 MGHRA and CDR2 YSYEKL. The CDR3 spans 16 residues. The CDR3 DNA is TGCGCCAGCAGCCTTGAGACAGGGGATAGCAATCAGCCCCAGCATTTT. Translated, it gives CASSLETGDSNQPQHF.

V usage is TRBV7-9 and J usage is TRBJ2-5; 8 nucleotides agree with TRBD1. Trimming removed 8 bases from V and 11 bases from J; junction bases left unmatched: 16. The CDR3 is made up of 14 amino acids. CDR1 SEHNR and CDR2 FQNEAQ come from the germline V gene (reference sequence). CDR3 nucleotides: TGTGCCAGCCAACCCTCGGACAGGGTGAGGGAGCAGTACTTC. It yields the protein CASQPSDRVREQYF.

The rearrangement uses TRBV5-8 and TRBJ1-2; 7 nucleotides agree with TRBD1. The J segment lost 4 bases and the V segment lost 6 bases, leaving 9 bases of the junction unmatched. This CDR3 comprises 14 residues. Germline V gives CDR1 SGHTS, CDR2 YDEGEE. The CDR3 protein is CASNRQTGTYGYTF. CDR3 in DNA: TGTGCCAGCAACCGACAGACAGGGACCTATGGCTACACCTTC.

This rearrangement joins TRBV18 to TRBJ2-1, with 14 bases lining up with TRBD2. Per the germline V gene, CDR1 is KGHSH and CDR2 is LQKENI. The V segment lost 3 bases and the J segment 0 bases; nucleotides outside the gene matches: 16. CDR3 length: 22 residues. The CDR3, as DNA: TGTGCCAGCTCACCCACGCGGGCGACTAGCGGGGGGGCTTTTCACTCCTACAATGAGCAGTTCTTC. Its protein is CASSPTRATSGGAFHSYNEQFF.

The V call is TRBV10-3, the J call TRBJ2-3, with D possibly being TRBD1 (5 bases). Germline V CDR1 and CDR2: ENHRY, SYGVKD. The CDR3 covers 16 residues. With 4 bases removed from V and 0 bases from J, the gap between germline ends came to 14 bases. For the CDR3, the DNA is TGTGCCATCAGTGGAGAGACAGATGGTAGCACAGATACGCAGTATTTT. The encoded protein is CAISGETDGSTDTQYF.

The chain recombines TRBV4-1 with TRBJ2-3, with 7 bases matching TRBD2. The length of the CDR3 is 16 residues. CDR1 is MGHRA and CDR2 is YSYEKL in the germline V gene. The V segment lost 8 bases and the J segment 0 bases; nucleotides outside the gene matches: 11. In DNA, the CDR3 is TGCGCCAGCGGAGCCCAAGCGGGGTTTAGCACAGATACGCAGTATTTT. Translated, it gives CASGAQAGFSTDTQYF.

The V gene is TRBV9, the J gene TRBJ2-1, with TRBD1 identical over 7 bases. The CDR3 loop spans 16 amino acids. Trimming took 4 bases from V and 2 from J; bases not matched to a gene: 9. Germline assignment: CDR1 SGDLS and CDR2 YYNGEE. The CDR3 is CASSTSAQGAYNEQFF. The DNA for the CDR3 is TGTGCCAGCAGCACCTCAGCCCAGGGGGCCTACAATGAGCAGTTCTTC.

This chain uses TRBV10-1 with TRBJ2-7; D gene uncertain. Germline values: CDR1 WNHNN, CDR2 SYGVQD (reference sequence). The V end was cut by 4 bases, the J end by 1 base, with 14 bases between. The CDR3 has 15 amino acids. This CDR3 reads CASSGWPGLSYEQYF. In DNA form, the CDR3 reads TGCGCCAGCAGTGGGTGGCCAGGCCTTTCCTACGAGCAGTACTTC.

The CDR3 DNA is TGTGCCAGACCACAGAAGGGACTAGCGGGAACCTACGAGCAGTACTTC. Its translation: CARPQKGLAGTYEQYF. The chain combines TRBV21-1 with TRBJ2-7; the DNA was not used to check the table's D call, TRBD2. TRBV21-1 is recorded as a pseudogene. CDR3 length equals 16 residues.

This rearrangement joins TRBV28 to TRBJ2-5; possibly TRBD1 for D (5 bases). Germline lookup yields CDR1 MDHEN and CDR2 SYDVKM. V shed 2 bases and J shed 4 bases, with 17 bases lying between them. The CDR3 sequence is 16 residues long. The CDR3 spells CASSLRMVGDRETQYF. For the CDR3, the DNA is TGTGCCAGCAGTTTAAGGATGGTGGGCGACAGAGAGACCCAGTACTTC. Supplemented by reference TRBV28 and TRBJ2-5, the full variable domain reads DVKVTQSSRYLVKRTGEKVFLECVQDMDHENMFWYRQDPGLGLRLIYFSYDVKMKEKGDIPEGYSVSREKKERFSLILESASTNQTSMYLCASSLRMVGDRETQYFGPGTRLLVL.

The chain couples TRBV6-1 to TRBJ1-1; D perhaps matches TRBD1 (6 bases). The length of the CDR3 is 13 residues. V was pared by 6 bases and J by 11 bases, with 19 bases between. The germline CDR1 and CDR2 sequences are MNHNS and SASEGT. CDR3 amino acids: CASSVGQSLGAFF. CDR3 DNA: TGTGCCAGCAGCGTCGGACAGTCTCTCGGGGCTTTCTTT.

CDR3 loop: CAWSASGGLNTGELFF. CDR3 nucleotides: TGTGCCTGGAGTGCGTCAGGGGGATTGAACACCGGGGAGCTGTTTTTT. The chain couples TRBV30 to TRBJ2-2, with 7 bases matching TRBD1. The CDR3 contains 16 residues. Trimming cost V 1 base and J 1 base; bases outside gene matches: 6. CDR1 is GTSNPN, CDR2 SVGIG, per germline (reference sequence).

This clone was seen only once. This chain connects TRBV9 to TRBJ2-7; TRBD1 matches 7 bases. CDR1 and CDR2 (germline): SGDLS, YYNGEE. The V segment lost 6 bases and the J segment 3 bases; nucleotides outside the gene matches: 12. CDR3 length equals 15 residues. The CDR3 coding sequence is TGTGCCAGCAACCCGGGACAGCCATTCGACTACGAGCAGTACTTC. Protein sequence: CASNPGQPFDYEQYF. The full variable domain, its missing parts supplied by reference TRBV9 and TRBJ2-7, is DSGVTQTPKHLITATGQRVTLRCSPRSGDLSVYWYQQSLDQGLQFLIQYYNGEERAKGNILERFSAQQFPDLHSELNLSSLELGDSALYFCASNPGQPFDYEQYFGPGTRLTVT.

The chain recombines TRBV10-3 with TRBJ2-5; the D is unclear. The J call is in doubt because the DNA end fits TRBJ2-7 better. The CDR3 has 16 amino acids. The V gene's germline CDR1 is ENHRY and CDR2 SYGVKD. The CDR3 protein is CAISESSPGFVDEQYF. Here the CDR3 DNA reads TGTGCCATCAGTGAGTCGAGTCCAGGCTTCGTAGACGAGCAGTACTTC.

The gene calls are TRBV6-5 and TRBJ2-1; 9 nucleotides agree with TRBD1. After removal of 0 bases from V and 6 bases from J, the junction contained 3 bases not matched to a gene. CDR3 size: 15 residues. The V gene's germline CDR1 is MNHEY and CDR2 SVGAGI. The CDR3 sequence is CASSYSQGARNEQFF. The CDR3 DNA reads as TGTGCCAGCAGTTACTCACAGGGGGCGCGCAATGAGCAGTTCTTC.

This sequence joins TRBV19 and TRBJ1-1; D is undetermined. This CDR3 is built from 14 residues. V lost 0 bases and J lost 10, with 15 bases in between. Germline CDR1 LNHDA, CDR2 SQIVND (reference sequence). Written as DNA, the CDR3 is TGTGCCAGTAGTATAGATATTGGATGGAGCGGAGCTTTCTTT. Translating gives CASSIDIGWSGAFF.

This chain's CDR3 is CATGHISNQPQHF. In DNA, the CDR3 is TGTGCCACCGGACACATTAGCAATCAGCCCCAGCATTTT. V is TRBV15 and J is TRBJ1-5, with D possibly TRBD1 on 5 matching bases. This CDR3 is built from 13 residues. V shed 8 bases and J shed 0 bases, with 8 bases lying between them. Germline assignment: CDR1 LNHNV and CDR2 YYDKDF (reference sequence).

This chain connects TRBV5-1 to TRBJ2-7, with D perhaps matching TRBD1 (6 bases). The CDR3 is made up of 13 amino acids. V was shortened by 4 bases and J by 6 bases, with 14 bases between the two germline ends. Germline V CDR1 and CDR2: SGHRS, YFSETQ. In DNA form, the CDR3 reads TGCGCCAGCAGCATAGGACAGTCTCTCGAGCAGTACTTC. It is translated as CASSIGQSLEQYF.

This sequence joins TRBV5-1 and TRBJ2-1; D is possibly TRBD2 (6 bases). There are 15 residues in the CDR3. Trimming removed 6 bases at V and 2 bases at J, with 15 bases between. Germline V CDR1 and CDR2: SGHRS, YFSETQ. The CDR3 nucleotides read TGCGCCAGCATGACCCTTGGAGGGCCCTACAATGAGCAGTTCTTC. Its protein product is CASMTLGGPYNEQFF.

The chain joins TRBV5-1 to TRBJ2-2; the D gene is possibly TRBD2 (5 bases). This CDR3 is built from 14 residues. Germline assignment: CDR1 SGHRS and CDR2 YFSETQ. The V end was cut by 4 bases, the J end by 5 bases, with 12 bases between. The CDR3 here is CASSGSGLTGELFF. The CDR3 DNA reads TGCGCCAGCAGCGGAAGCGGATTGACCGGGGAGCTGTTTTTT.

The V gene is TRBV27, the J gene TRBJ1-5; the match to TRBD1 covers 7 bases. This CDR3 contains 14 residues. Germline V CDR1 and CDR2: MNHEY, SMNVEV (reference sequence). V lost 3 bases and J lost 5; bases outside the gene matches: 4. The CDR3 nucleotides are TGTGCCAGCAGTTTCAGGGGGAATGATCAGCCCCAGCATTTT. This gives the protein CASSFRGNDQPQHF.

The V call is TRBV10-3, the J call TRBJ2-7; possibly TRBD1 for D (5 bases). Germline CDR1 reads ENHRY; CDR2 reads SYGVKD. Trimming left V 8 bases short and J 2 bases short, with 13 bases between. The CDR3 sequence is 13 residues long. The CDR3 DNA follows: TGTGCCATCGGACACGATCGAACCTACGAGCAGTACTTC. It yields the protein CAIGHDRTYEQYF.